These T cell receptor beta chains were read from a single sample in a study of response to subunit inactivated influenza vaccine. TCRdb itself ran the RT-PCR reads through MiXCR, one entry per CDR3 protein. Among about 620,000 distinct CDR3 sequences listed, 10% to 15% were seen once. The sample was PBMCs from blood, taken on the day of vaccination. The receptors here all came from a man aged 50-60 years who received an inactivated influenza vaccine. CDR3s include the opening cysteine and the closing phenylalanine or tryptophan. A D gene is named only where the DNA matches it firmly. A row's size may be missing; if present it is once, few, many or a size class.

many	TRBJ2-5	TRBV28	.	CASSLPADQETQYF	TGTGCCAGCAGTTTGCCAGCGGACCAAGAGACCCAGTACTTC
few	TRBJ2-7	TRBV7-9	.	CASSLARGWDEQYF	TGTGCCAGCAGCTTAGCGCGGGGTTGGGACGAGCAGTACTTC
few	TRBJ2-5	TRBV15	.	CATSRDIKVPTQYF	TGTGCCACCAGCAGAGATATTAAGGTTCCCACCCAGTACTTC
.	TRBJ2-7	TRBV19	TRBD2	CATKDERGARGHEQYF	TGTGCCACCAAGGATGAGCGGGGGGCCCGAGGACACGAGCAGTACTTC
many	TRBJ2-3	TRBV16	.	CASSQSLVADRYF	TGTGCCAGCAGCCAATCGCTAGTAGCTGACCGGTATTTT
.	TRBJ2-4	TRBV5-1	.	CASSLGGLRAIQYF	TGCGCCAGCAGCTTGGGTGGATTAAGGGCCATTCAGTACTTC
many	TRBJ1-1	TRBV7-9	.	CASSQDLNTEAFF	TGTGCCAGCAGCCAAGACCTAAACACTGAAGCTTTCTTT
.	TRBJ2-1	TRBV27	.	CASRGGPGQTSRNEQFF	TGTGCCAGCAGGGGAGGACCGGGACAGACTTCTCGGAATGAGCAGTTCTTC
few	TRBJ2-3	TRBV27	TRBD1	CASALGQVSTDTQYF	TGTGCCAGCGCCCTTGGACAGGTTAGCACAGATACGCAGTATTTT
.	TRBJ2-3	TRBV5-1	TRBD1	CASSQGAGEADTQYF	TGCGCCAGCAGCCAGGGGGCAGGGGAGGCAGATACGCAGTATTTT
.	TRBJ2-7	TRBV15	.	CATITGLGYEQYF	TGTGCCACCATCACCGGATTGGGGTACGAGCAGTACTTC
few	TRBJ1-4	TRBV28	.	CASSLPITGSPNEKLFF	TGTGCCAGCAGCCTCCCTATAACAGGGTCGCCTAATGAAAAACTGTTTTTT
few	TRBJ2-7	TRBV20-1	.	CSGRRRAYEQYF	TGCAGTGGCAGACGCAGGGCCTACGAGCAGTACTTC
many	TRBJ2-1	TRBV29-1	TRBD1	CSVGYRGSEQFF	TGCAGCGTTGGCTACAGGGGGAGTGAGCAGTTCTTC
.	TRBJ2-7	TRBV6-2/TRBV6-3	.	CASSQNRMGEQYF	TGTGCCAGCAGTCAGAACAGGATGGGCGAGCAGTACTTC